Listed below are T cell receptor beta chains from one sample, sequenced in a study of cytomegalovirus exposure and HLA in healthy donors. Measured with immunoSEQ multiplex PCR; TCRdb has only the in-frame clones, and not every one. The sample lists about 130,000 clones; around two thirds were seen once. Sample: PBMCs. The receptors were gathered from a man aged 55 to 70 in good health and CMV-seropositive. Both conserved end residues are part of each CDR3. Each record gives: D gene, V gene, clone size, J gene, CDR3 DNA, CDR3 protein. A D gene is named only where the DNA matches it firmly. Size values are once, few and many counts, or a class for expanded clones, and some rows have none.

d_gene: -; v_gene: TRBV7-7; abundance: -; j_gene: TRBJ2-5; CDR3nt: TGTGCTAGCAGCCCTCCCAGGGAGACCCAGTACTTC; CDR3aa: CASSPPRETQYF
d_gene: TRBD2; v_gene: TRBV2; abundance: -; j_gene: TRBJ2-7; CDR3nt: TGTGCCAGCAGTGAAGCAAGGGAGGGCTCCTACGAGCAGTACTTC; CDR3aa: CASSEAREGSYEQYF
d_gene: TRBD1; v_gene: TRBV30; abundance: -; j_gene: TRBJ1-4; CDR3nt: TGTGCCTGGAGTCTTAGCCCCCACAGGGGGCAGAATGAAAAACTGTTTTTT; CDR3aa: CAWSLSPHRGQNEKLFF
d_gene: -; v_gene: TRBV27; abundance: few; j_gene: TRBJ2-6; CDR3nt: TGTGCCAGCAGTTTCTCGGGGGGACAAATTGGCTCTGGGGCCAACGTCCTGACTTTC; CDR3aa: CASSFSGGQIGSGANVLTF
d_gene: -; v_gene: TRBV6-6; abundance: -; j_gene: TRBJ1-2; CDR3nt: TGTGCCAGCAGCGAACAGGGTCGGTATGGCTACACCTTC; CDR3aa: CASSEQGRYGYTF
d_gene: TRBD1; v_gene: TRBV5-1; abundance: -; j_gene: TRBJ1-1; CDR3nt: TGCGCCAGCAGCTTATTGGGGCAGGGGGCGTTTGGGAATAGGGTGAGCACTGAAGCTTTCTTT; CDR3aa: CASSLLGQGAFGNRVSTEAFF
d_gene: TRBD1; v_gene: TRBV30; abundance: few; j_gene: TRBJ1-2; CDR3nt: TGTGCCTGGGGAGACCGGGGACAGTCCTTTTTCTATGGCTACACCTTC; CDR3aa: CAWGDRGQSFFYGYTF
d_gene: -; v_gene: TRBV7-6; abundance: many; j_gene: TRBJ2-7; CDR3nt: TGTGCCAGCAGCTTAGCGGGCTGGAGGCACTCCTACGAGCAGTACTTC; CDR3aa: CASSLAGWRHSYEQYF
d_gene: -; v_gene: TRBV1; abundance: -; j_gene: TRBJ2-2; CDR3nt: TGCACCAGCAGCCAAGTCAAGGGGGGGCCGCCGGACACCGGGGAGCTGTTTTTT; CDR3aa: CTSSQVKGGPPDTGELFF
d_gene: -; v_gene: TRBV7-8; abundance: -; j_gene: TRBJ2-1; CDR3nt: TGTGCCAGCAGATATCGACTAGACGCTTCCTACAATGAGCAGTTCTTC; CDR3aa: CASRYRLDASYNEQFF
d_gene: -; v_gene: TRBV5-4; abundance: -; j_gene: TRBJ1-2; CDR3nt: TGTGCCAGCAGCCTCTCAATAGCTAACTATGGCTACACCTTC; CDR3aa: CASSLSIANYGYTF
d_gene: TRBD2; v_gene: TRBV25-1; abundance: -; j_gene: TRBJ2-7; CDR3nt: TGTGCCAGCAGTGAATTTTTTGGGACTAGCGGGGTAGAGCAGTACTTC; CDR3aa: CASSEFFGTSGVEQYF
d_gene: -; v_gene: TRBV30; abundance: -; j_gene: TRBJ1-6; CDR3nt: TGTGCCTGGAATTTGCGCGTCGAATCACCCCTCTACTTT; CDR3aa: CAWNLRVESPLYF
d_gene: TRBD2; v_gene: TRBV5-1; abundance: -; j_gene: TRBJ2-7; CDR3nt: TGCGCCAGCAGCTTGGATCGCGGGGGTCGGGACGAGCAGTACTTC; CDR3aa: CASSLDRGGRDEQYF
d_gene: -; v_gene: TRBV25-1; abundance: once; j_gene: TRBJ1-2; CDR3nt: TGTGCCAGCAGTTCTAGACTCTATGGCTACACCTTC; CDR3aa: CASSSRLYGYTF
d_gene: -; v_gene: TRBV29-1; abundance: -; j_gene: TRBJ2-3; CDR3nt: TGCAGCGTTGACTATACAGGGACAATAACAGATACGCAGTATTTT; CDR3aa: CSVDYTGTITDTQYF
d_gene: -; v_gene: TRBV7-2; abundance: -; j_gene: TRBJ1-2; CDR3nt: TGTGCCAGCAGCTCATCGGGGAATGGCTACACCTTC; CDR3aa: CASSSSGNGYTF
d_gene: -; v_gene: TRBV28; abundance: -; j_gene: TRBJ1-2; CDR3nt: TGTGCCAGCCACCCCCCACTTCGTAGTGGCTACACCTTC; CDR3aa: CASHPPLRSGYTF
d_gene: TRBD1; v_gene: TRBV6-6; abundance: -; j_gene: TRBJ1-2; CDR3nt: TGTGCCAGCAGTCAGGGGGGCGGCTACACCTTC; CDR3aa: CASSQGGGYTF
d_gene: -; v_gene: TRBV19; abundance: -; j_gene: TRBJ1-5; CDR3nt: TGTGCCAGTAGTATCTCCGGACAGCCCAATCAGCCCCAGCATTTT; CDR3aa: CASSISGQPNQPQHF
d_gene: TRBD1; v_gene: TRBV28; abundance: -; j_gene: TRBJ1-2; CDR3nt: TGTGCCAGCAGCTATCCCGGGACAGCCCTATTCGGCTACACCTTC; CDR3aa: CASSYPGTALFGYTF
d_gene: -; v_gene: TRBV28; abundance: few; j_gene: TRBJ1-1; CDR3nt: TGTGCCAGCAAAAAGGAGTGGAACACTGAAGCTTTCTTT; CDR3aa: CASKKEWNTEAFF
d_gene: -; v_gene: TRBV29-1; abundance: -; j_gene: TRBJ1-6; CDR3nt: TGCAGCGTTGGGGGAGGGAGGGCCGATTCACCCCTCCACTTT; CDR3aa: CSVGGGRADSPLHF
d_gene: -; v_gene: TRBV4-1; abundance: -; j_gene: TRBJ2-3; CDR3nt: TGCGCCAGCAGCCAATACGCCCAGACAGATACGCAGTATTTT; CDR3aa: CASSQYAQTDTQYF
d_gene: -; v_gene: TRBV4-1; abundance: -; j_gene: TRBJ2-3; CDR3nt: TGCGCCAGCAGCCACCGGACACGGCCTAGCACAGATACGCAGTATTTT; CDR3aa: CASSHRTRPSTDTQYF
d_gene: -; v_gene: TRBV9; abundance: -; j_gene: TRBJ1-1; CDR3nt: TGTGCCAGCAGCGTAAACACGGGGGACACTGAAGCTTTCTTT; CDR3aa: CASSVNTGDTEAFF
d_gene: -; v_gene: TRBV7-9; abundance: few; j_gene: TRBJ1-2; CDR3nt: TGTGCCAGCAGCTGGAACAGCAACTATGGCTACACCTTC; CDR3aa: CASSWNSNYGYTF
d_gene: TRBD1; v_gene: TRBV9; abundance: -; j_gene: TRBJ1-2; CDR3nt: TGTGCCAGCAGTGGTTCGTTCGGGACAGGGAGTCCCTATGGCTACACCTTC; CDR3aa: CASSGSFGTGSPYGYTF
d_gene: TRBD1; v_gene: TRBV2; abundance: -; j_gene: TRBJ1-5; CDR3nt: TGTGCCAGCAAACCTTTGGACAGGGGTCAGCCCCAGCATTTT; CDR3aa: CASKPLDRGQPQHF
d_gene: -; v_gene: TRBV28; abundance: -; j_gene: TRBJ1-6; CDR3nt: TGTGCCAGCAGTCTTGACTTATTGGGACTAGGTAATTCACCCCTCCACTTT; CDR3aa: CASSLDLLGLGNSPLHF
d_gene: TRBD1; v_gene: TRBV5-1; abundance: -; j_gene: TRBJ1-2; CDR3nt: TGCGCCAGCAGCGAACCAGGGGGCGGGAGTGGCTACACCTTC; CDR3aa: CASSEPGGGSGYTF
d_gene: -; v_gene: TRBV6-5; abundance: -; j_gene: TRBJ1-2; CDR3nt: TGTGCCAGCAGAGCAGGGGATCCCTATGGCTACACCTTC; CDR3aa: CASRAGDPYGYTF
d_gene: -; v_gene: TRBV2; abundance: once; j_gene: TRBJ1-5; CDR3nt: TGTGCCAGCAGTGTTTCACAGGGTATGGAACAGCCCCAGCATTTT; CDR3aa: CASSVSQGMEQPQHF
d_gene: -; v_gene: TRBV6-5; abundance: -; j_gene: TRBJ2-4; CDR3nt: TGTGCCAGCAGTTACTCGATTCGGGGTGATAACATTCAGTACTTC; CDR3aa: CASSYSIRGDNIQYF
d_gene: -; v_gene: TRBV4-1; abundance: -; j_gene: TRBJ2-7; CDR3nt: TGCGCCAGCAGCAGGGGAGGCCTGCCCTACGAGCAGTACTTC; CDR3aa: CASSRGGLPYEQYF
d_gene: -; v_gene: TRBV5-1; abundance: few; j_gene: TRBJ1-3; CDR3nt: TGCGCCAGCAGCTGGTTAGGGGGAACTCTGACTGGAAACACCATATATTTT; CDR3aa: CASSWLGGTLTGNTIYF
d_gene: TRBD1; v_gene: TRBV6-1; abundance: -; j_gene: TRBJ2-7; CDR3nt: TGTGCCAGCAGAGCTCCAGGGACAGGGGCCTACGAGCAGTACTTC; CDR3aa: CASRAPGTGAYEQYF
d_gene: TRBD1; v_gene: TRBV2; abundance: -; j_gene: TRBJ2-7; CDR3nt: TGTGCCAGCAGAATTACCCGGGACAGAATTTACGAGCAGTACTTC; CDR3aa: CASRITRDRIYEQYF
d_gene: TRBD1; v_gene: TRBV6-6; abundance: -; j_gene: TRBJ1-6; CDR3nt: TGTGCCAGCAGTTACGCAGATGGGACAGGACGGGAACCCCTCCACTTT; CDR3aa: CASSYADGTGREPLHF
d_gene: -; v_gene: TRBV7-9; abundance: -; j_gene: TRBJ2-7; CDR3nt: TGTGCCAGCAGCTTAGGATCCGAGGGCCAGCAGTACTTC; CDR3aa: CASSLGSEGQQYF
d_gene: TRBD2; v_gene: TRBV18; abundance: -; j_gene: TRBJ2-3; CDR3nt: TGTGCCAGCTCATCTCTAGCGGGGGTGGGCACAGATACGCAGTATTTT; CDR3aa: CASSSLAGVGTDTQYF